A selection of T cell receptor beta chains follows, all from one sample in a study of early T cells in non-severe SARS-CoV-2 infection. Each CDR3 protein is one row after TCRdb ran MiXCR on the 5' RACE reads. This sample has around 57,000 distinct CDR3 sequences, with approximately 6% found just once. This sample comprised whole blood, obtained at baseline. These receptors were obtained from an adult who was a healthcare worker with PCR-confirmed SARS-CoV-2 infection or an uninfected control (not recorded which). Each CDR3 is given with its conserved first and last residue. The D gene is left open where the match is weak. A row's size may be missing; if present it is once, few, many or a size class.

j_gene: TRBJ2-5; abundance: few; d_gene: .; v_gene: TRBV5-4; CDR3aa: CASSLGRYQETQYF; CDR3nt: TGTGCCAGCAGCCTAGGCCGTTACCAAGAGACCCAGTACTTC
j_gene: TRBJ1-1; abundance: many; d_gene: TRBD1; v_gene: TRBV27; CDR3aa: CASSFNRGTEAFF; CDR3nt: TGTGCCAGCAGTTTCAACAGGGGCACTGAAGCTTTCTTT
j_gene: TRBJ1-3; abundance: many; d_gene: .; v_gene: TRBV28; CDR3aa: CASSLSLEGRVSGNTIYF; CDR3nt: TGTGCCAGCAGCCTCTCATTAGAGGGAAGGGTCTCTGGAAACACCATATATTTT
j_gene: TRBJ2-1; abundance: many; d_gene: .; v_gene: TRBV7-9; CDR3aa: CASSRPGQEYNEQFF; CDR3nt: TGTGCCAGCAGCCGCCCGGGACAAGAGTACAATGAGCAGTTCTTC
j_gene: TRBJ1-1; abundance: .; d_gene: .; v_gene: TRBV29-1; CDR3aa: CSLRTTDPYTEAFF; CDR3nt: TGCAGCCTCCGAACGACCGATCCATACACTGAAGCTTTCTTT
j_gene: TRBJ2-3; abundance: many; d_gene: TRBD2; v_gene: TRBV25-1; CDR3aa: CASSESSGRAEDTQYF; CDR3nt: TGTGCCAGCAGTGAATCAAGCGGGAGGGCCGAAGATACGCAGTATTTT
j_gene: TRBJ1-2; abundance: few; d_gene: TRBD1; v_gene: TRBV5-4; CDR3aa: CASSLGQGNYGYTF; CDR3nt: TGTGCCAGCAGCTTGGGACAGGGGAACTATGGCTACACCTTC
j_gene: TRBJ2-3; abundance: many; d_gene: TRBD2; v_gene: TRBV20-1; CDR3aa: CSARRPSGYTDTQYF; CDR3nt: TGCAGTGCTAGAAGGCCTAGCGGCTATACAGATACGCAGTATTTT
j_gene: TRBJ2-1; abundance: many; d_gene: .; v_gene: TRBV19; CDR3aa: CASSIRFGTSSTEQFF; CDR3nt: TGTGCCAGTAGTATCCGGTTTGGGACCAGCTCGACTGAGCAGTTCTTC
j_gene: TRBJ2-1; abundance: many; d_gene: TRBD2; v_gene: TRBV24-1; CDR3aa: CATSDWGLAGVQHNEQFF; CDR3nt: TGTGCCACCAGTGACTGGGGACTAGCGGGAGTTCAACACAATGAGCAGTTCTTC
j_gene: TRBJ2-1; abundance: .; d_gene: TRBD1; v_gene: TRBV4-3; CDR3aa: CASSRLDRASYNEQFF; CDR3nt: TGCGCCAGCAGCCGCCTTGACAGGGCCTCCTACAATGAGCAGTTCTTC
j_gene: TRBJ2-1; abundance: few; d_gene: TRBD2; v_gene: TRBV6-2/TRBV6-3; CDR3aa: CASSYAGGVVLQFF; CDR3nt: TGTGCCAGCAGTTATGCGGGAGGGGTTGTTTTACAGTTCTTC
j_gene: TRBJ1-2; abundance: .; d_gene: .; v_gene: TRBV28; CDR3aa: CASTNVAGTGSYTF; CDR3nt: TGTGCCAGCACCAATGTCGCCGGAACCGGGAGCTACACCTTC
j_gene: TRBJ1-2; abundance: .; d_gene: .; v_gene: TRBV2; CDR3aa: CASSEQGPYYGYTF; CDR3nt: TGTGCCAGCAGTGAGCAGGGGCCTTACTATGGCTACACCTTC
j_gene: TRBJ1-2; abundance: many; d_gene: TRBD1; v_gene: TRBV20-1; CDR3aa: CGGTGNGYTF; CDR3nt: TGCGGGGGGACAGGGAATGGCTACACCTTC
j_gene: TRBJ2-3; abundance: many; d_gene: TRBD2; v_gene: TRBV12-3/TRBV12-4; CDR3aa: CASSWEPGLGTSNTQYF; CDR3nt: TGTGCCAGCAGTTGGGAACCGGGACTAGGCACCTCAAATACGCAGTATTTT
j_gene: TRBJ2-3; abundance: many; d_gene: TRBD1; v_gene: TRBV5-6; CDR3aa: CASSFTTGATDTQYF; CDR3nt: TGTGCCAGCAGCTTTACGACAGGGGCCACAGATACGCAGTATTTT
j_gene: TRBJ2-5; abundance: many; d_gene: TRBD2; v_gene: TRBV20-1; CDR3aa: CSAAAGTTTETQYF; CDR3nt: TGCAGTGCTGCCGCCGGGACTACAACAGAGACCCAGTACTTC
j_gene: TRBJ2-1; abundance: many; d_gene: .; v_gene: TRBV2; CDR3aa: CASTRGPDQQFF; CDR3nt: TGTGCCAGCACCCGAGGGCCCGACCAGCAGTTCTTC
j_gene: TRBJ2-7; abundance: few; d_gene: .; v_gene: TRBV6-5; CDR3aa: CASSYKASGRLAYEQYF; CDR3nt: TGTGCCAGCAGTTATAAGGCTTCGGGGCGTCTGGCCTACGAGCAGTACTTC
j_gene: TRBJ2-2; abundance: many; d_gene: TRBD1; v_gene: TRBV2; CDR3aa: CASSNPGQGTGELFF; CDR3nt: TGTGCCAGCAGTAATCCGGGACAGGGGACCGGGGAGCTGTTTTTT
j_gene: TRBJ1-6; abundance: many; d_gene: .; v_gene: TRBV12-3/TRBV12-4; CDR3aa: CASSFSGPVSSSPLHF; CDR3nt: TGTGCCAGCAGTTTTTCCGGCCCCGTATCAAGCTCACCCCTCCACTTT